Following are 3 T cell receptor beta chains from one sample sequenced in a study of STAT5B mutations in CD4+ large granular lymphocyte leukemia. Some clones are missing from TCRdb's copy, which holds only in-frame ones; the method was immunoSEQ multiplex PCR. The table records over 20,000 clones, 81% of them present only once. The sequenced sample was CD4+ T cells from blood buffy coats. These receptors were taken from a human donor in good health.

The CDR3 reads CASSGQEYGYTF. CDR3 bases: TGTGCCAGCAGTGGCCAGGAGTATGGCTACACCTTC. V and J are TRBV6-1 and TRBJ1-2; D gene uncertain. V dropped 4 bases and J dropped 5 bases, with 8 bases sitting between them. CDR3 size: 12 residues. Germline loops: CDR1 MNHNS, CDR2 SASEGT.

This chain joins TRBV12-5 and TRBJ2-7; TRBD1 matches 11 bases. The length of the CDR3 is 15 residues. The V and J ends lost 5 bases and 4 bases, in that order; junction bases with no gene match: 7. Germline V gives CDR1 LGHNT, CDR2 FRNRAP. This CDR3 reads CASGLGQGVRYEQYF. CDR3 bases: TGTGCTAGTGGTCTGGGACAGGGGGTGAGGTACGAGCAGTACTTC.

This chain uses TRBV15 with TRBJ1-2; D not resolved. The CDR3 covers 16 residues. The germline V and J ends were trimmed by 0 bases and 5 bases, with 16 bases remaining between them. Germline V gives CDR1 LNHNV, CDR2 YYDKDF (reference sequence). CDR3 coding DNA: TGTGCCACCAGCAGAGATTCCCAGCCCACGAGGTATGGCTACACCTTC. Translation gives CATSRDSQPTRYGYTF.